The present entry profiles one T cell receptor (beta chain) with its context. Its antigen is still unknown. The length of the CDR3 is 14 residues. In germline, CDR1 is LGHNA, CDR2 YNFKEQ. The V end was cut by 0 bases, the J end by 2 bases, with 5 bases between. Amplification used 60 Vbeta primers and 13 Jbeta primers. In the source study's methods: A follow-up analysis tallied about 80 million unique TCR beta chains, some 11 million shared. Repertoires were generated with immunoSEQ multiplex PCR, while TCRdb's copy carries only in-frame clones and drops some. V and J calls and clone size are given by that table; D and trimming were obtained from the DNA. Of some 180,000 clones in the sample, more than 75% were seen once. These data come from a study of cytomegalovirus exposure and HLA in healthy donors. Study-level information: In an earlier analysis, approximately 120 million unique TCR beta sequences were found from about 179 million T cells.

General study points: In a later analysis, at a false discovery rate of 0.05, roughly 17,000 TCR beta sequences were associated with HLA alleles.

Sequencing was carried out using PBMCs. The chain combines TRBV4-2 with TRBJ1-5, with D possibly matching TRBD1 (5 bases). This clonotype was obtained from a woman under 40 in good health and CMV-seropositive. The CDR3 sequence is CASSQDRGNQPQHF. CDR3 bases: TGTGCCAGCAGCCAAGACAGGGGCAATCAGCCCCAGCATTTT.